The clone carrying this T cell receptor beta chain was observed at least ten times. This sample is drawn from a study of T cell repertoires in cytomegalovirus infection. Per the germline V gene, CDR1 is SGHRS and CDR2 is YFSETQ. The CDR3 runs to 12 residues. Between the trimmed V and J ends, which lost 4 bases and 5 bases, there was a span of 7 bases. TCRdb re-analysed the reads in MiXCR, keeping a single row per CDR3 protein. The sample has 490,000 or so distinct CDR3 sequences, about 11% seen once; the top ten hold around 9.6%. The receptor was isolated from a human donor in good health (CMV status not recorded). Some clones in this sample may be carry-over from other donors' samples. The genes are TRBV5-1 and TRBJ2-1; D unresolved. Sequenced material: PBMCs. CDR3 region: CASSSGDNEQFF. In DNA, the CDR3 is TGCGCCAGCAGCAGTGGAGACAATGAGCAGTTCTTC.